This TCR beta chain was obtained from a study of blood T cell repertoires in COVID-19. About the study: Samples of COVID-19 (acute and convalescent) were obtained from the United States, Italy and Spain.

The CDR3 sequence is 16 residues long. The germline V gene has CDR1 SNHLY and CDR2 FYNNEI. J was trimmed by 7 bases and V by 3 bases; bases with no gene match: 6. Original handling: The authors estimated nucleated cell counts from reference gene primer amplification. Libraries were prepared by immunoSEQ multiplex PCR; TCRdb keeps only in-frame clonotypes and omits some of them. V, J and clone size were drawn from that table, and D and trimming were deduced from the DNA. The table includes about 58,000 clones, roughly four fifths detected once. Patients at the Seattle site were enrolled during active infection and followed longitudinally.

The chain joins TRBV2 to TRBJ2-1; TRBD2 matches 13 bases. The specimen sequenced was peripheral blood. This TCR was sampled from a man in his fifties or sixties with COVID-19, enrolled during active disease. CDR3 DNA sequence: TGTGCCAGCAGTGACGGACTAGCGGGAGTGAGGAATGAGCAGTTCTTC. Translated, it gives CASSDGLAGVRNEQFF.